This passage covers 4 T cell receptor beta chains from one sample sequenced in a study of spatial heterogeneity in lung cancer. TCRdb analysed the 5' RACE reads with MiXCR anew, one entry per CDR3 protein. The sample contains several thousand distinct CDR3 sequences, less than 70% of which appear only once. As to time point: sample taken at primary tumor resection. In each case, whole RNA from tumor, nontumor lung or frozen PBMC was sequenced unsorted. The sequences come from PBMCs, collected at surgery. These receptors were taken from a female donor with early-stage non-small cell lung cancer.

With respect to this clonotype: For a library built for alpha chains, this beta chain is a stray read; little rests on its size. The chain joins TRBV12-3 or TRBV12-4 to TRBJ2-2; 10 bases align to TRBD1. With V trimmed by 5 bases and J by 7 bases, 4 bases remained unmatched. There are 14 residues in the CDR3. The CDR3 protein is CASSGDRGGGELFF. CDR3 coding DNA: TGTGCCAGCAGTGGGGACAGGGGCGGCGGGGAGCTGTTTTTT.

As regards this clonotype: This beta chain is an unintended read in a library built for alpha chains; its size means little. The rearrangement joins TRBV3-1 to TRBJ2-1; no clear D gene. CDR3 size: 15 residues. The V gene's germline CDR1 is LGHDT and CDR2 YNNKEL (reference sequence). Trimming removed 1 base at V and 7 bases at J, with 14 bases between. CDR3 sequence reads: CASSQGISGANEQFF. In nucleotides, the CDR3 is TGTGCCAGCAGCCAAGGTATTTCAGGCGCGAATGAGCAGTTCTTC.

This clonotype has more than one count but fewer than ten. In a library made to pick up alpha chains, this beta chain is a stray read with a size that means little. The chain links TRBV3-1 to TRBJ2-1; no clear D. The CDR3 is made up of 12 amino acids. Trimming took off 3 bases at V and 15 bases at J, with 15 bases between the two ends. Germline V gene sequence: CDR1 LGHDT, CDR2 YNNKEL (reference sequence). In nucleotides, the CDR3 is TGTGCCAGCAGCCACCAAGTGGTTGGAATGTTCTTC. This translates into CASSHQVVGMFF.

About this clonotype: Because the library targeted alpha chains, this beta chain is an off-target read whose size means little. The chain links TRBV7-2 to TRBJ2-7; D unclear. Looked up from germline, CDR1 is SGHTA and CDR2 is FQGNSA. The ends were cut back, 0 bases at V and 0 bases at J, with 6 bases in the middle. CDR3 length equals 14 residues. CDR3 protein: CASSLALSSYEQYF. In nucleotides, the CDR3 is TGTGCCAGCAGCTTAGCGTTGAGCTCCTACGAGCAGTACTTC.